Below are 21 T cell receptor beta chains sequenced from a single sample in a study of cytomegalovirus exposure and HLA in healthy donors. The PCR made use of 60 Vbeta and 13 Jbeta primers. TCRdb's table, derived via immunoSEQ multiplex PCR, lists solely in-frame clones and lacks some. The sample gives fewer than 140,000 clones, about three quarters of which show up once; under 6.5% is in the top ten. The sequencing sample was made of PBMCs. The receptors stem from a woman in her 50s in good health and CMV-seropositive.

This chain uses TRBV5-4 with TRBJ2-3; D is possibly TRBD2 (5 bases). The V end was cut by 0 bases, the J end by 3 bases, with 8 bases between. CDR3 size: 14 residues. CDR1 SGHNT and CDR2 YYREEE come from the germline V gene (reference sequence). The chain's CDR3 is CASSLVGITDTQYF. The CDR3 nucleotides are TGTGCCAGCAGCTTGGTCGGGATTACAGATACGCAGTATTTT.

This sequence joins TRBV2 and TRBJ1-6, with no clear D. V was cut by 3 bases and J by 9 bases, with 18 bases left in between. The CDR3 is 16 amino acids. The germline V gene has CDR1 SNHLY and CDR2 FYNNEI. The CDR3 loop reads CASSESELRGVSPLHF. CDR3 DNA: TGTGCCAGCAGTGAGAGCGAGCTACGAGGAGTTTCACCCCTCCACTTT.

The CDR3 is CASSLAGFNSPLHF. The DNA of the CDR3 is TGCGCCAGCAGCTTGGCGGGGTTCAATTCACCCCTCCACTTT. The chain carries TRBV5-1 and TRBJ1-6, with D unclear. There are 14 residues in the CDR3. Germline V gene lookup returns CDR1 SGHRS and CDR2 YFSETQ. Trimming shortened V by 0 bases and J by 7 bases, and 8 bases separated the two germline ends.

This clone has a single count. The chain employs TRBV5-1 and TRBJ2-7, with D unclear. Germline CDR1 reads SGHRS; CDR2 reads YFSETQ. Between the trimmed V and J ends, which lost 2 bases and 3 bases, there was a span of 3 bases. The CDR3 spans 11 residues. In DNA form, the CDR3 reads TGCGCCAGCAGCTTCCTCTACGAGCAGTACTTC. This encodes CASSFLYEQYF.

The gene calls are TRBV2 and TRBJ2-1; 15 nucleotides align to TRBD2. The germline V gene has CDR1 SNHLY and CDR2 FYNNEI. The junction had 3 bases not matched to a gene; V was cut back by 6 bases and J by 12 bases. This CDR3 comprises 13 residues. CDR3 in DNA: TGTGCCAGCAGCCCGGGACTAGCGGGGGGGCAGTTCTTC. This encodes CASSPGLAGGQFF.

The gene calls are TRBV27 and TRBJ1-1, with TRBD1 matching 9 bases. CDR1 MNHEY and CDR2 SMNVEV come from the germline V gene (reference sequence). The CDR3 has 14 residues. V lost 9 bases and J lost 4; bases outside the gene matches: 9. The CDR3 here is CASRLDRGTTEAFF. DNA of the CDR3: TGTGCCAGTCGACTAGACAGGGGGACCACTGAAGCTTTCTTT.

The V call is TRBV9, the J call TRBJ1-1; no firm D call. The CDR3 is 15 amino acids. Trimming cost V 4 bases and J 0 bases, with 13 bases left between them. Looked up from germline, CDR1 is SGDLS and CDR2 is YYNGEE. CDR3 nucleotides: TGTGCCAGCAGCCCCAGGCCGATTTTGAACACTGAAGCTTTCTTT. Protein sequence: CASSPRPILNTEAFF.

The V and J genes are TRBV11-1 and TRBJ1-5; D call uncertain. The germline V gene has CDR1 SGHAT and CDR2 FQDESV (reference sequence). V was shortened by 1 base and J by 4 bases, with 5 bases between the two germline ends. The CDR3 sequence is 13 residues long. CDR3 sequence (DNA): TGTGCCAGCAGCTTAGGTCTGAATCAGCCCCAGCATTTT. Its protein is CASSLGLNQPQHF. The complete variable domain, with remaining parts taken from reference TRBV11-1 and TRBJ1-5, reads EAEVAQSPRYKITEKSQAVAFWCDPISGHATLYWYRQILGQGPELLVQFQDESVVDDSQLPKDRFSAERLKGVDSTLKIQPAELGDSAMYLCASSLGLNQPQHFGDGTRLSIL.

This chain joins TRBV7-2 and TRBJ1-2, with 9 bases aligning to TRBD1. Per germline, CDR1 SGHTA and CDR2 FQGNSA. Losses at the gene ends were 3 bases for V and 6 bases for J; bases not matched to a gene: 5. The CDR3 extends over 14 amino acids. CDR3 in DNA: TGTGCCAGCAGCTTCCGAACAGGGGGCGATGGCTACACCTTC. It is translated as CASSFRTGGDGYTF.

As for this clone: The same CDR3 also results from other DNA sequences found in this sample. As DNA, the CDR3 is TGTGCCAGCAGCTTAAGGCTACTAGCGGCACAAGAGACCCAGTACTTC. Protein sequence: CASSLRLLAAQETQYF. The chain employs TRBV7-8 and TRBJ2-5, with 8 bases lining up with TRBD2. This CDR3 is 16 amino acids long. V shed 2 bases and J 2 bases; nucleotides not matched to a gene: 7. Germline values: CDR1 SGHVS, CDR2 FQNEAQ.

This clone was seen only a few times. CDR3 region: CASSQKNTAGIVDSLNTEAFF. Written as DNA, the CDR3 is TGCGCCAGCAGTCAAAAAAATACTGCGGGAATTGTCGACAGCCTGAACACTGAAGCTTTCTTT. The chain links TRBV23-1 to TRBJ1-1; D is perhaps TRBD1 (5 bases). TRBV23-1 is designated an ORF whose function remains uncertain. V lost 2 bases, J lost 0 bases, and 28 bases lay in between. There are 21 residues in the CDR3.

The V call is TRBV28, the J call TRBJ2-1; 10 bases align to TRBD2. The CDR3 has 17 amino acids. Germline-derived CDR1 and CDR2 are MDHEN and SYDVKM. V was pared by 3 bases and J by 4 bases, with 9 bases of the junction left unmatched. CDR3 DNA: TGTGCCAGCAGTTTGCCCTCACTAGCGGGGTCGTACAATGAGCAGTTCTTC. Protein sequence: CASSLPSLAGSYNEQFF.

This clone has a single count. The gene calls are TRBV18 and TRBJ2-7; the match to TRBD1 covers 9 bases. The CDR3 is made up of 15 amino acids. The junction had 6 bases not matched to a gene; V was cut back by 4 bases and J by 2 bases. CDR1 KGHSH and CDR2 LQKENI come from the germline V gene. Here the CDR3 reads CASSRTGVNTYEQYF. CDR3 coding DNA: TGTGCCAGCTCACGGACAGGGGTCAATACCTACGAGCAGTACTTC.

In this sample, this clone turned up a few times. The genes are TRBV6-1 and TRBJ1-1; 9 positions agree with TRBD1. Trimming at V came to 4 bases and at J to 11 bases, leaving 8 bases not matched to a gene. CDR3 size: 13 residues. Looked up from germline, CDR1 is MNHNS and CDR2 is SASEGT. The CDR3 coding sequence is TGTGCCAGCAGTGCCCGGGACAGGGATATTGCTTTCTTT. It is translated as CASSARDRDIAFF.

The chain is built from TRBV5-1 and TRBJ2-3; 13 bases are a match to TRBD2. CDR1 SGHRS and CDR2 YFSETQ come from the germline V gene. Trimming at V came to 4 bases and at J to 2 bases, leaving 4 bases not matched to a gene. The CDR3 contains 16 residues. The CDR3 coding sequence is TGCGCCAGCAGCCTGGGACTAGCGGGGTTCACAGATACGCAGTATTTT. This translates into CASSLGLAGFTDTQYF.

The chain is built from TRBV19 and TRBJ2-6; no clear D gene. CDR3 length: 16 amino acids. Germline V gene lookup returns CDR1 LNHDA and CDR2 SQIVND (reference sequence). The ends were cut back, 7 bases at V and 0 bases at J, with 13 bases in the middle. CDR3 amino acids: CASIGQGSSGANVLTF. The CDR3 DNA reads as TGTGCCAGTATTGGGCAAGGCTCCTCTGGGGCCAACGTCCTGACTTTC.

The chain combines TRBV7-8 with TRBJ1-1; 7 bases line up with TRBD1. CDR3 length: 15 residues. Germline assignment: CDR1 SGHVS and CDR2 FQNEAQ. The V gene end was trimmed by 5 bases and the J gene end by 0 bases; junction bases not matched to a gene: 6. As DNA, the CDR3 is TGTGCCAGCAGCCGGCCGACAGGGATGAACACTGAAGCTTTCTTT. As protein: CASSRPTGMNTEAFF. Combining the CDR3 with reference TRBV7-8 and TRBJ1-1 gives the whole variable domain GAGVSQSPRYKVAKRGQDVALRCDPISGHVSLFWYQQALGQGPEFLTYFQNEAQLDKSGLPSDRFFAERPEGSVSTLKIQRTQQEDSAVYLCASSRPTGMNTEAFFGQGTRLTVV.

The rearrangement uses TRBV12-5 and TRBJ2-1, with D perhaps TRBD1 (6 bases). The CDR3 length is 13 residues. Trimming removed 6 bases at V and 9 bases at J, with 15 bases between. In germline, CDR1 is LGHNT, CDR2 FRNRAP. The CDR3: CASGPDSPGEQFF. CDR3 nucleotides: TGTGCTAGTGGACCGGACAGCCCAGGTGAGCAGTTCTTC. The full variable domain, with the rest looked up from reference TRBV12-5 and TRBJ2-1, is DARVTQTPRHKVTEMGQEVTMRCQPILGHNTVFWYRQTMMQGLELLAYFRNRAPLDDSGMPKDRFSAEMPDATLATLKIQPSEPRDSAVYFCASGPDSPGEQFFGPGTRLTVL.

J is TRBJ1-6 and V is TRBV5-1, with D possibly being TRBD1 (6 bases). The germline V and J ends were trimmed by 4 bases and 9 bases, with 17 bases remaining between them. The CDR3 extends over 15 amino acids. From germline, CDR1 is SGHRS and CDR2 YFSETQ. CDR3 bases: TGCGCCAGCAGCCAACAATCGGCGGGGGCTTCACCCCTCCACTTT. It is translated as CASSQQSAGASPLHF.

The V call is TRBV4-2, the J call TRBJ2-3, with 9 positions matching TRBD2. The CDR3 contains 14 residues. Looked up from germline, CDR1 is LGHNA and CDR2 is YNFKEQ. V was clipped by 6 bases and J by 1 base; unmatched bases: 2. DNA of the CDR3: TGTGCCAGCAGACCTAGCGGGGGCACAGATACGCAGTATTTT. Translation gives CASRPSGGTDTQYF.

V usage is TRBV2 and J usage is TRBJ1-1; 7 bases line up with TRBD1. CDR1 is SNHLY, CDR2 FYNNEI, per germline. The V segment lost 6 bases and the J segment 4 bases; nucleotides outside the gene matches: 11. The CDR3 contains 15 residues. The DNA of the CDR3 is TGTGCCAGCAGATCTCCGACAGGGTCTGGCACTGAAGCTTTCTTT. It specifies CASRSPTGSGTEAFF.